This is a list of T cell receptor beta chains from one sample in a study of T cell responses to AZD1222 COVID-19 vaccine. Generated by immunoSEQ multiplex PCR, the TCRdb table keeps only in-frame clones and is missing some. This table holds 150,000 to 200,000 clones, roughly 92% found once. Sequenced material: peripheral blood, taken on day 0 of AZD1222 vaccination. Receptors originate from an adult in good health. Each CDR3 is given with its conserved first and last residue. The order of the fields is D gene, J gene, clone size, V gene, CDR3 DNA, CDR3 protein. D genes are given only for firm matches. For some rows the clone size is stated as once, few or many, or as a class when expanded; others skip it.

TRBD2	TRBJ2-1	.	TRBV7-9	TGTGCCAGCAGCTTAGCAAGGACTAGCGGAACGCCGGGGGGCAATGAGCAGTTCTTC	CASSLARTSGTPGGNEQFF
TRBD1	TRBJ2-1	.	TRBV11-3	TGTGCCAGCAGCTATAGGGGGCTCTACAATGAGCAGTTCTTC	CASSYRGLYNEQFF
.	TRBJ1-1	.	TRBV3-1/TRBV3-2	TGTGCCAGCAGCCAGGGACGGAACACTGAAGCTTTCTTT	CASSQGRNTEAFF
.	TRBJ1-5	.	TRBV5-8	TGTGCCAGCAGCTTTACAGGGCGGTTGAGCAATCAGCCCCAGCATTTT	CASSFTGRLSNQPQHF
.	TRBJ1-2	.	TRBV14	TGTGCCAGCAGCCCTAAGATAGGCTATGGCTACACCTTC	CASSPKIGYGYTF
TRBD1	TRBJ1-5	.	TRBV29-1	TGCAGCGTAAGGACAGGGCGGAATCAGCCCCAGCATTTT	CSVRTGRNQPQHF
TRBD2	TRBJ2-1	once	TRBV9	TGTGCCAGCAGCGTCCTGACTAGCTCAAGCTCCTACAATGAGCAGTTCTTC	CASSVLTSSSSYNEQFF
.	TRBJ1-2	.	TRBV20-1	TGCAGTGCTAGTAGGCCGGCGGGCACCTATGGCTACACCTTC	CSASRPAGTYGYTF
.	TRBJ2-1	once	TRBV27	TGTGCCAGCAGTTTATCGCAGCACAATGAGCAGTTCTTC	CASSLSQHNEQFF
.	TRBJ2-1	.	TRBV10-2	TGCGCCAGCAGTGAGGGCAGGGCCTGGGACAATGAGCAGTTCTTC	CASSEGRAWDNEQFF
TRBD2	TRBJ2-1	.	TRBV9	TGTGCCAGCAGCGGTAGCGGGCTAGCGGGATTCATTGAGCAGTTCTTC	CASSGSGLAGFIEQFF
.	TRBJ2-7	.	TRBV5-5	TGTGCCAGCAGCCAGAATATCGAGCAGTACTTC	CASSQNIEQYF
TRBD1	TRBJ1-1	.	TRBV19	TGTGCCAGTAGTATGGACAGGGGGCTCACTGAAGCTTTCTTT	CASSMDRGLTEAFF
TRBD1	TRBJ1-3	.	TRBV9	TGTGCCAGCAGCGTAGACTTAGGGGGGACAGGGGGCGCCGGAAACACCATATATTTT	CASSVDLGGTGGAGNTIYF
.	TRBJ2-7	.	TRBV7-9	TGTGCCAGCAGCACAATATCAGGGCCTCTGAGACCCTACGAGCAGTACTTC	CASSTISGPLRPYEQYF
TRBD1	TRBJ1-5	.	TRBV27	TGTGCCAGCAGACAACAGGGGGCTAACTTCCTAGGCAATCAGCCCCAGCATTTT	CASRQQGANFLGNQPQHF
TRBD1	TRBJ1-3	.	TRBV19	TGTGCCAGTACCCAGGACAGGTACTCTGGAAACACCATATATTTT	CASTQDRYSGNTIYF
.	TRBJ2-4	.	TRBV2	TGTGCCAGCATGGCAGGGATCAAAAACATTCAGTACTTC	CASMAGIKNIQYF
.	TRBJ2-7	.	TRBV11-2	TGTGCCAGCAGCTCCTTTGGCGGCTACGAGCAGTACTTC	CASSSFGGYEQYF
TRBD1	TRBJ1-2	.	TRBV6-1	TGTGCCAGCAGTGAGGCATCGGGACAGGGGGCCGGTGGCTACACCTTC	CASSEASGQGAGGYTF
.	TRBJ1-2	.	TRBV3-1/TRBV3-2	TGTGCCAGCAGCCAAGACAGGGGAAGGGGTGGCTACACCTTC	CASSQDRGRGGYTF
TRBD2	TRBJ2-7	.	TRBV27	TGTGCCAGCAGCATGACTAGCGCCAACGAGCAGTACTTC	CASSMTSANEQYF
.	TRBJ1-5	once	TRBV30	TGTGCCTGGAGTGTATCGGACAATCAGCCCCAGCATTTT	CAWSVSDNQPQHF
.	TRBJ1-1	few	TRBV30	TGTGCCAGGAAGGAGGGGCAGGGGTCTCTCTTT	CARKEGQGSLF
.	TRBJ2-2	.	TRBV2	TGTGCCAGCAGTAGGGATACGTACACCGGGGAGCTGTTTTTT	CASSRDTYTGELFF
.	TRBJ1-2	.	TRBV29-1	TGCAGCGTTGACCTGGGAGCAGGGACGTCAGGTGGCTACACCTTC	CSVDLGAGTSGGYTF
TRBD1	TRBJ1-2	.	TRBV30	TGTGCCTGGAGTGCGACACAGGGGATGGGCTACACCTTC	CAWSATQGMGYTF
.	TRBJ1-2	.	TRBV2	TGTGCCAGCAGTGACCCAGGCTATGGCTACACCTTC	CASSDPGYGYTF
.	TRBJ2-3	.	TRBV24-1	TGTGCCACCAGTGAGGGTGGAAGCGGACCAGCAGATACGCAGTATTTT	CATSEGGSGPADTQYF
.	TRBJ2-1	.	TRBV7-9	TGTGCCAGCAGCCCCGACCACAATGAGCAGTTCTTC	CASSPDHNEQFF
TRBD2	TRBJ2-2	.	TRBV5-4	TGTGCCAGCAACAGCGGGAGGGCAGGGGGGGAGCTGTTTTTT	CASNSGRAGGELFF
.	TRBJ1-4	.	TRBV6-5	TGTGCCAGCAGAGCGAACAGGGCGACTAATGAAAAACTGTTTTTT	CASRANRATNEKLFF
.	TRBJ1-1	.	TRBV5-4	TGTGCCAGCAGCCTAGGGACGGACACTGAAGCTTTCTTT	CASSLGTDTEAFF
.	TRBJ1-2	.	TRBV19	TGTGCCAGTAGTATAGGCCCAGATTATGGCTACACCTTC	CASSIGPDYGYTF
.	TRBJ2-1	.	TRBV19	TGTGCCAGTAGTATAAGTGAGGATGAGCAGTTCTTC	CASSISEDEQFF
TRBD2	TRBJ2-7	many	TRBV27	TGTGCCAGCAGTTCTCGGTGGACTAGCGGGGTTCCCTACGAGCAGTACTTC	CASSSRWTSGVPYEQYF
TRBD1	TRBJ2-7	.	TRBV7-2	TGTGCCAGCAGCTTGTGGGACAGGCAAGCCTACGAGCAGTACTTC	CASSLWDRQAYEQYF
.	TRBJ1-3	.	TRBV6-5	TGTGCCAGCAGTTACTTCCGGGGAATCTCTGGAAACACCATATATTTT	CASSYFRGISGNTIYF
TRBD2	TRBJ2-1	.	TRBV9	TGTGCCAGCAGCGTGGCCGGGACTAGCGTCAATGAGCAGTTCTTC	CASSVAGTSVNEQFF
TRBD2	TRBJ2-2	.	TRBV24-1	TGTGCCACCAGTGATTACGGCGGGAGGGCTGAGAACACCGGGGAGCTGTTTTTT	CATSDYGGRAENTGELFF
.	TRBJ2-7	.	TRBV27	TGTGCCAGCAGTCCCCGGGGTCGCCCGAGTTCCCTTAGCTCCTACGAGCAGTACTTC	CASSPRGRPSSLSSYEQYF
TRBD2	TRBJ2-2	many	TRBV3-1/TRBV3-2	TGTGCCAGCAGCCTCAGACTAGCGGGAGTGGGCACCGGGGAGCTGTTTTTT	CASSLRLAGVGTGELFF
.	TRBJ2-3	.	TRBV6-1	TGTGCCAGCACCAACCCAGGGGGGGATTCTACGCAGTATTTT	CASTNPGGDSTQYF
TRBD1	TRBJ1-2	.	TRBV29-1	TGCAGCGTAGGCAAGGGGGCGAACGACTATGGCTACACCTTC	CSVGKGANDYGYTF
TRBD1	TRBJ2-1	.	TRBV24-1	TGTGCCACCGCCGGGACAGGGCGCTACAATGAGCAGTTCTTC	CATAGTGRYNEQFF
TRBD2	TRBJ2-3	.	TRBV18	TGTGCCAGCTCACCCGGGACTAGCGGGAGTGGCACAGATACGCAGTATTTT	CASSPGTSGSGTDTQYF
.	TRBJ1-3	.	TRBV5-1	TGCGCCAGCAGCCCGAGCTCTGGAAACACCATATATTTT	CASSPSSGNTIYF
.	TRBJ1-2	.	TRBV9	TGTGCCAGCAGCCCCGTTCATCTAAACTATGGCTACACCTTC	CASSPVHLNYGYTF
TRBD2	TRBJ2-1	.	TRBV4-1	TGCGCCAGCAGCCCTCTTTTAGCGGGAAAGACCTACAATGAGCAGTTCTTC	CASSPLLAGKTYNEQFF
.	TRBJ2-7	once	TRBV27	TGTGCCAGCAGTTTCGACAGGCTGTACGAGCAGTACTTC	CASSFDRLYEQYF